The rows below give T cell receptor beta chains drawn from one sample of a study of blood T cell repertoires in COVID-19. TCRdb's table, derived via immunoSEQ multiplex PCR, lists solely in-frame clones and lacks some. This table holds 110,000 to 150,000 clones, about 76% found once. Sequencing was performed on peripheral blood. The source is a woman in her 70s with COVID-19, enrolled during active disease. Both conserved end residues are part of each CDR3. Each record gives: V gene, CDR3 protein.

>TRBV7-2
CASRPDRENTEAFF
>TRBV30
CAWSLVEDQPQHF
>TRBV7-9
CASSLAPLGQGRPYEQYF
>TRBV5-6
CASSQTGVASYEQYF
>TRBV9
CASSAAGTNSPLHF
>TRBV29-1
CSVEERVRGTEAFF
>TRBV7-9
CASSQGDREYTEAFF
>TRBV6-5
CASRGSRVANTEAFF
>TRBV19
CASSSTGVRQPQHF
>TRBV2
CASSEFQGRSGANVLTF
>TRBV5-1
CATGGGADNEQFF
>TRBV11-2
CASSLADFNTGELFF
>TRBV5-4
CASSLEREQGSPLHF
>TRBV7-2
CASSPLWIQGNTEAFF
>TRBV5-1
CASSSRQGNYEQYF
>TRBV5-4
CASSLSGGQETQYF
>TRBV6-5
CASSYTGTDNEAFF
>TRBV6-1
CASSESGLARRGSYEQYF
>TRBV5-1
CASSPDTYYGYTF
>TRBV7-2
CASRNGRSGELFF
>TRBV28
CASTPGGGAYGYTF
>TRBV4-2
CASSPQGDFNNSPLHF
>TRBV19
CASSPQDRGHNEQFF
>TRBV7-8
CASSLGRNRVFSTEAFF
>TRBV7-9
CASSPMGGGAYEKLFF
>TRBV2
CASSFDLATPSWTQYF
>TRBV6-5
CASSYSSQGSYEQYF
>TRBV6-5
CASSYFGGGFTGELFF
>TRBV7-2
CASSPTSGTGKETQYF
>TRBV24-1
CATSSGGSFYEQYF
>TRBV7-8
CASSRGAAGGYVEQYF
>TRBV20-1
CSGALEYGYTF
>TRBV2
CASSEIGFVGGTALNYGYTF
>TRBV30
CAWSVGTGTSEQYF
>TRBV11-2
CASSAPREGIVHGYTF
>TRBV24-1
CATSVTTEAFF
>TRBV15
CATSRGEVKTEAFF
>TRBV5-6
CASSWLQGASNYGYTF
>TRBV15
CATSRAEQGKPEAFF
>TRBV10-3
CAIRRNTGELFF
>TRBV9
CASSVDDRGIYTF
>TRBV6-2/TRBV6-3
CASSYSSFSQPQHF
>TRBV2
CASRARGNTEAFF
>TRBV7-9
CASSPDSQNTEAFF
>TRBV24-1
CATSDPPLAGRSSYNEQFF
>TRBV29-1
CSVPWGAGLTDTQYF
>TRBV4-3
CASKGFHGYTF
>TRBV23-1
CARGGAWGTEAFF
>TRBV7-2
CASSTFREEQFF